Listed below are T cell receptor beta chains from one sample, sequenced in a study of neoadjuvant anti-PD-1 for oral cavity cancer. Measured with immunoSEQ multiplex PCR; TCRdb has only the in-frame clones, and not every one. The profile shows 50,000 to 65,000 clones, approximately 79% of them singletons. The sequencing here drew on PBMCs, taken before nivolumab (anti-PD-1) treatment. These receptors were obtained from a person aged 35-80 years with oral cavity squamous cell carcinoma. Each CDR3 is given with its conserved first and last residue. The order of the fields is J gene, V gene, CDR3 length, clone size, D gene, CDR3 DNA, CDR3 protein. D genes are given only for firm matches. Where a row states a size, it is once, few, many or the class of an expanded clone; other rows omit it.

TRBJ2-3	TRBV5-8	13	-	-	TGTGCCTGCCTACTGTACGCCCAAGATACGCAGTATTTT	CACLLYAQDTQYF
TRBJ2-7	TRBV2	13	once	TRBD1	TGTGCCAGCAGGGGACAGGCCTCCCGGGAGCAGTACTTC	CASRGQASREQYF
TRBJ1-4	TRBV29-1	20	-	-	TGCAGCGCCCTTGGTCCCTTTGGTTCAGGGGCCACTGCCCATAATGAAAAACTGTTTTTT	CSALGPFGSGATAHNEKLFF
TRBJ2-7	TRBV5-1	13	-	-	TGCGCCAGCAGCGGGGGGACCTCAACTGGACAGTACTTC	CASSGGTSTGQYF
TRBJ1-3	TRBV13	15	-	TRBD1	TGTGCCAGCAGGGGACAGCCGACCTCTGGAAACACCATATATTTT	CASRGQPTSGNTIYF
TRBJ2-7	TRBV5-1	14	-	-	TGCGCCAGCAGCTTGCCCACAGGGTCCTACGAGCAGTACTTC	CASSLPTGSYEQYF
TRBJ2-3	TRBV7-3	16	once	TRBD1	TGTGCCAGCAGCCCCCCGCCGGGACAGGGGTTAGATACGCAGTATTTT	CASSPPPGQGLDTQYF
TRBJ2-1	TRBV5-1	14	-	-	TGCGCCAGCAGCTTCCTTAGCCCCTACAATGAGCAGTTCTTC	CASSFLSPYNEQFF
TRBJ2-7	TRBV6-5	14	-	-	TGTGCCAGCAAGGGCAGGCCTCCTTCCTACGAGCAGTACTTC	CASKGRPPSYEQYF
TRBJ1-5	TRBV19	15	-	TRBD1	TGTGCCAGTTCCCCGGGACAGGGGGGGCATCAGCCCCAGCATTTT	CASSPGQGGHQPQHF
TRBJ2-7	TRBV19	14	-	-	TGTGCCAGTGGCGGAGGGGTGCTGGGATACGAGCAGTACTTC	CASGGGVLGYEQYF
TRBJ1-6	TRBV6-5	13	-	TRBD1	TGTGCCAGCGGCCGGGACAGAAATTCACCCCTCCACTTT	CASGRDRNSPLHF